This TCR beta chain derives from a study of blood T cell repertoires in COVID-19. The table came from immunoSEQ multiplex PCR; TCRdb's copy has only in-frame clones and leaves some out. The table has some 130,000 clones, 80% seen once. Sequencing was carried out using peripheral blood. The sequence derives from a man between 65 and 80 years old with acute or convalescent COVID-19.

CDR3 bases: TGTGCCATCAGTGATGTACTAGCGGGGGGGCCTAGCACAGATACGCAGTATTTT. Amino acids: CAISDVLAGGPSTDTQYF. This chain links TRBV10-3 with TRBJ2-3, with TRBD2 matching 13 bases. Per the germline V gene, CDR1 is ENHRY and CDR2 is SYGVKD. The CDR3 loop spans 18 amino acids. Trimming at V came to 3 bases and at J to 0 bases, leaving 6 bases not matched to a gene.